These T cell receptor beta chains were read from a single sample in a study of radiotherapy plus CTLA-4 blockade in lung cancer. Sequencing was performed with immunoSEQ multiplex PCR; in TCRdb, only in-frame clones are kept and a portion is missing. The sample comprises roughly 86,000 clones, roughly 80% of which are singletons, and more than 0.65% rests with the top ten. Material: peripheral blood, obtained from a patient treated with radiotherapy plus ipilimumab. The receptors come from a human donor with non-small cell lung cancer who had stable disease on radiotherapy plus ipilimumab. Both conserved end residues are part of each CDR3. A D gene is named only where the DNA matches it firmly.

TRBJ1-6 TRBV5-8 NA CASGGLRNSPLHF
TRBJ2-5 TRBV4-2 NA CASSQAEGTQYF
TRBJ2-2 TRBV9 TRBD2 CASSVDSGGVDTGELFF
TRBJ1-1 TRBV29-1 NA CSVEGSVLNTEAFF
TRBJ2-3 TRBV19 NA CASSIRPGGSTDTQYF
TRBJ2-5 TRBV19 NA CASGSQGWQETQYF
TRBJ2-7 TRBV19 TRBD1 CASSIGQGAREQYF
TRBJ1-1 TRBV29-1 NA CSVVVRGGTEAFF
TRBJ2-2 TRBV28 NA CASSLTGTDTGELFF
TRBJ1-2 TRBV7-8 NA CASSLDNRAGYGYTF
TRBJ2-3 TRBV30 NA CAWSPGTVTDTQYF
TRBJ2-7 TRBV9 TRBD1 CASSVTGTGNYEQYF
TRBJ2-6 TRBV5-1 TRBD1 CASRPGTEVSGANVLTF
TRBJ2-2 TRBV18 NA CASSPEGLGTGELFF
TRBJ2-1 TRBV5-4 NA CASSTSYNEQFF